A selection of T cell receptor beta chains follows, all from one sample in a study of vaccination and CD4 T cells after COVID-19. Their antigens remain unidentified. TCRdb reanalysed the PCR reads using MiXCR and keeps one entry per CDR3 protein. Of about 12,000 distinct CDR3 sequences in the sample, over 45% were seen once. Sequenced: CD4+ T cells from blood, cultured in vitro. The receptors derive from a human donor who had recovered from COVID-19. Both conserved end residues are part of each CDR3. A D gene is named only where the DNA matches it firmly. Clone size is not always given. Where it is, it says once, few, many or a class for expanded clones.

17,TRBJ2-2,.,TRBV21-1,.,CASSNLRTSGRAGELFF,TGTGCCAGCAGCAATCTACGGACTAGCGGGAGGGCCGGGGAGCTGTTTTTT
14,TRBJ2-7,.,TRBV20-1,.,CSARVWGWSSEQYF,TGCAGTGCGAGGGTTTGGGGGTGGTCGAGCGAGCAGTACTTC
15,TRBJ1-2,once,TRBV28,TRBD1,CASSPPGQGEYGYTF,TGTGCCAGCAGTCCTCCGGGACAGGGGGAATATGGCTACACCTTC
14,TRBJ1-1,once,TRBV6-1,.,CASSPLPGLREAFF,TGTGCCAGCAGCCCGCTCCCGGGACTGCGTGAAGCTTTCTTT
15,TRBJ1-1,.,TRBV28,.,CASSLQGRTLKVAFF,TGTGCCAGCAGTTTACAGGGACGGACATTAAAGGTAGCTTTCTTT
15,TRBJ2-7,.,TRBV7-8,TRBD2,CASSLELAGLYEQYF,TGTGCCAGCAGCTTAGAACTAGCGGGGCTCTACGAGCAGTACTTC
15,TRBJ2-2,few,TRBV6-2/TRBV6-3,.,CASSKRAANTGELFF,TGTGCCAGCAGCAAACGGGCTGCGAACACCGGGGAGCTGTTTTTT
18,TRBJ2-6,few,TRBV7-8,TRBD2,CASSLLAASLSGANVLTF,TGTGCCAGCAGCTTACTAGCGGCGTCCCTCTCTGGGGCCAACGTCCTGACTTTC
14,TRBJ2-7,few,TRBV15,.,CATSRDRRKDEQYF,TGTGCCACCAGCAGAGATCGGCGGAAAGACGAGCAGTACTTC
17,TRBJ2-6,.,TRBV19,.,CASTRQTQYSGANVLTF,TGTGCCAGTACCCGACAGACCCAATACTCTGGGGCCAACGTCCTGACTTTC
16,TRBJ2-7,.,TRBV7-2,.,CASSQDLPAALYEQYF,TGTGCCAGCAGCCAAGATTTACCAGCGGCATTGTACGAGCAGTACTTC
16,TRBJ1-2,.,TRBV23-1,.,CASSHLKGGEGYGYTF,TGCGCCAGCAGTCATCTCAAGGGGGGTGAAGGCTATGGCTACACCTTC
15,TRBJ2-3,.,TRBV7-2,.,CASSLPGVHTDTQYF,TGTGCCAGCAGCTTACCAGGGGTTCACACAGATACGCAGTATTTT
15,TRBJ2-2,.,TRBV9,.,CASSPRGADTGELFF,TGTGCCAGCAGCCCCCGAGGGGCGGACACCGGGGAGCTGTTTTTT
15,TRBJ2-1,few,TRBV6-1,TRBD2,CASSRVGLAGYEQFF,TGTGCCAGCAGTCGAGTAGGGCTAGCGGGTTACGAGCAGTTCTTC
15,TRBJ2-1,.,TRBV9,.,CASSISGNSYNEQFF,TGTGCCAGCAGCATTAGCGGTAACTCCTACAATGAGCAGTTCTTC
15,TRBJ2-3,.,TRBV4-1,.,CASSQTQTSTDTQYF,TGCGCCAGCAGCCAAACTCAGACTAGCACAGATACGCAGTATTTT
15,TRBJ1-2,.,TRBV5-1,.,CASGLGGSLFYGYTF,TGCGCCAGCGGCTTGGGAGGGAGCCTCTTCTATGGCTACACCTTC
14,TRBJ2-7,.,TRBV12-3/TRBV12-4,.,CASRPQAATYEQYF,TGTGCCAGCAGACCACAAGCGGCGACCTACGAGCAGTACTTC
15,TRBJ1-5,.,TRBV18,.,CASSPGRALNQPQHF,TGTGCCAGCTCACCCGGACGGGCACTTAATCAGCCCCAGCATTTT
17,TRBJ1-6,.,TRBV6-1,TRBD1,CASGLQGAVPSRSPLHF,TGTGCCAGCGGGCTACAGGGGGCAGTTCCTTCGAGGTCACCCCTCCACTTT
14,TRBJ2-5,few,TRBV20-1,TRBD2,CSAQTRGGQETQYF,TGCAGTGCCCAGACGCGGGGGGGCCAAGAGACCCAGTACTTC
16,TRBJ2-1,.,TRBV2,.,CASSDTASSSYNEQFF,TGTGCCAGCAGTGATACCGCTTCGAGCTCCTACAATGAGCAGTTCTTC
17,TRBJ2-7,few,TRBV20-1,TRBD2,CSVYSGRLLSPSYEQYF,TGCAGTGTGTATAGCGGGAGGTTACTCAGTCCATCCTACGAGCAGTACTTC
14,TRBJ2-7,few,TRBV10-3,.,CAISESKRGGEQYF,TGTGCCATCAGTGAGTCGAAGCGAGGCGGAGAGCAGTACTTC
14,TRBJ2-7,.,TRBV27,.,CASSFNRQVDWQYF,TGTGCCAGCAGTTTTAATAGGCAGGTAGATTGGCAGTACTTC
15,TRBJ2-5,few,TRBV7-2,.,CASSLGRGPEETQYF,TGTGCCAGCAGCTTAGGGCGGGGGCCCGAAGAGACCCAGTACTTC
13,TRBJ1-1,.,TRBV10-3,.,CAISDGRDTEAFF,TGTGCCATCAGTGACGGACGGGACACTGAAGCTTTCTTT
16,TRBJ1-4,few,TRBV15,TRBD1,CATSIEQGAANEKLFF,TGTGCCACCAGCATCGAACAGGGGGCGGCTAATGAAAAACTGTTTTTT
13,TRBJ2-3,few,TRBV28,.,CASSRAYTDTQYF,TGTGCCAGCAGTCGCGCTTACACAGATACGCAGTATTTT
15,TRBJ2-3,.,TRBV30,.,CAWGPTGSSTDTQYF,TGTGCCTGGGGCCCTACGGGTAGTTCCACAGATACGCAGTATTTT
14,TRBJ1-1,.,TRBV7-3,.,CASSKTTGLAEAFF,TGTGCCAGCAGCAAGACCACAGGACTCGCTGAAGCTTTCTTT
11,TRBJ2-4,.,TRBV20-1,.,CSARSIDIQYF,TGCAGTGCTAGGTCGATTGACATTCAGTACTTC
14,TRBJ1-6,.,TRBV6-1,.,CASEGTGSNSPLHF,TGTGCCAGCGAGGGAACAGGATCTAATTCACCCCTCCACTTT
14,TRBJ1-3,.,TRBV27,.,CASRLTGAGNTIYF,TGTGCCAGCAGACTGACAGGAGCTGGAAACACCATATATTTT
13,TRBJ1-5,.,TRBV19,.,CASSDTVDQPQHF,TGTGCCAGTAGTGACACTGTTGATCAGCCCCAGCATTTT
13,TRBJ2-2,.,TRBV7-7,.,CASSLSPTGELFF,TGTGCTAGCAGCTTATCACCAACCGGGGAGCTGTTTTTT
16,TRBJ2-3,.,TRBV12-3/TRBV12-4,TRBD1,CASSGQGPPSTDTQYF,TGTGCCAGCAGTGGACAGGGGCCCCCTAGCACAGATACGCAGTATTTT
19,TRBJ1-5,.,TRBV4-1,.,CASSQGRLGLSPGNQPQHF,TGCGCCAGCAGCCAAGGGCGGTTAGGGCTCTCTCCGGGCAATCAGCCCCAGCATTTT
13,TRBJ2-7,.,TRBV19,.,CASSPGQSYEQYF,TGTGCCAGTAGTCCCGGACAGTCCTACGAGCAGTACTTC
14,TRBJ2-7,.,TRBV20-1,TRBD1,CSATRDRAIYEQYF,TGCAGTGCTACACGGGACAGGGCCATCTACGAGCAGTACTTC
14,TRBJ2-5,.,TRBV6-5,.,CASSYLWAQETQYF,TGTGCCAGCAGTTACCTGTGGGCCCAAGAGACCCAGTACTTC
12,TRBJ1-2,few,TRBV6-5,.,CASSSEQMSYTF,TGTGCCAGCAGTTCCGAACAGATGAGCTACACCTTC
12,TRBJ2-3,large,TRBV7-2,.,CASSLYADTQYF,TGTGCCAGCAGCTTATACGCAGATACGCAGTATTTT
12,TRBJ1-6,.,TRBV28,.,CASGPSDSPLHF,TGTGCCAGCGGCCCTTCGGATTCACCCCTCCACTTT
15,TRBJ2-3,.,TRBV9,TRBD2,CASSVAGGLRDTQYF,TGTGCCAGCAGCGTAGCGGGGGGGCTCAGGGATACGCAGTATTTT
19,TRBJ2-6,.,TRBV4-3,.,CASSQEQYIPASGANVLTF,TGCGCCAGCAGCCAAGAGCAATACATTCCAGCCTCTGGGGCCAACGTCCTGACTTTC
15,TRBJ1-2,few,TRBV15,TRBD1,CATSSGETGTYGYTF,TGTGCCACCAGCAGTGGGGAGACAGGGACCTATGGCTACACCTTC
13,TRBJ1-1,.,TRBV28,TRBD1,CASSHRGYTEAFF,TGTGCCAGCAGCCACAGGGGATACACTGAAGCTTTCTTT
16,TRBJ2-3,.,TRBV5-4,.,CASSLGRTDSTDTQYF,TGTGCCAGCAGCTTGGGTAGGACGGATAGCACAGATACGCAGTATTTT
16,TRBJ2-5,once,TRBV20-1,.,CSARVFRAGYQETQYF,TGCAGTGCTAGAGTGTTTCGTGCGGGGTACCAAGAGACCCAGTACTTC
14,TRBJ1-1,.,TRBV7-9,.,CASSLTNGDTEAFF,TGTGCCAGCAGCTTGACTAATGGGGACACTGAAGCTTTCTTT
15,TRBJ1-2,large,TRBV7-2,TRBD1,CASSFYLTGDDGYTF,TGTGCCAGCAGCTTTTATCTAACAGGGGACGATGGCTACACCTTC
15,TRBJ2-5,few,TRBV19,.,CASSIQVSGKETQYF,TGTGCCAGTAGTATTCAGGTTTCGGGGAAAGAGACCCAGTACTTC
24,TRBJ2-1,.,TRBV7-8,TRBD1,CASSFPLSPEKQGARRSWYNEQFF,TGTGCCAGCAGCTTCCCACTCTCCCCCGAAAAACAGGGGGCCAGGCGGAGCTGGTACAATGAGCAGTTCTTC
14,TRBJ1-2,few,TRBV6-2/TRBV6-3,.,CASSYRDSYYGYTF,TGTGCCAGCAGTTACAGGGACTCGTACTATGGCTACACCTTC